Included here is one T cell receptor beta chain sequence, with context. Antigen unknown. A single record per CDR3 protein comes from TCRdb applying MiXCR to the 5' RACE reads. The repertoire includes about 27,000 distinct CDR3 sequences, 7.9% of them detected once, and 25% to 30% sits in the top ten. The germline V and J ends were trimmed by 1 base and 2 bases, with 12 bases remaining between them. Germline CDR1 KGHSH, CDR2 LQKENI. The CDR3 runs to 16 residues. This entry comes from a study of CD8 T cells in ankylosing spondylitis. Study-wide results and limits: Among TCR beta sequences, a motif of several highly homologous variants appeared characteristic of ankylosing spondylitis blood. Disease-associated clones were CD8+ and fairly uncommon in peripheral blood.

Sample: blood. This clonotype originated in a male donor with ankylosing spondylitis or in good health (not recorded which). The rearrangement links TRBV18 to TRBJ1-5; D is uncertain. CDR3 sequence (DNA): TGTGCCAGCTCACCACAAACAAGCGTCGGCAATCAGCCCCAGCATTTT. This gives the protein CASSPQTSVGNQPQHF.